A selection of T cell receptor beta chains follows, all from one sample in a study of shared clonotypes between healthy human individuals. The method was immunoSEQ multiplex PCR; TCRdb's version includes in-frame clones alone and lacks a portion of them. Among 1.5 million to 2.5 million clones listed, about 95% were seen once. Sequenced sample: naive CD8+ T cells sorted from blood. Source of these receptors: a man between 18 and 29 years old in good health. Both conserved end residues are part of each CDR3. D genes are given only for firm matches. Only some rows state a clone size, as once, few, many or a class for expanded clones.

. | . | TRBJ2-7 | TRBV13 | CASSLPSTYEQYF | TGTGCCAGCAGCCTCCCCTCAACCTACGAGCAGTACTTC
TRBD2 | once | TRBJ2-7 | TRBV4-1 | CASSPTSGGVYEQYF | TGCGCCAGCAGTCCTACTAGCGGGGGAGTCTACGAGCAGTACTTC
TRBD1 | . | TRBJ2-7 | TRBV7-8 | CASSLAGQGANEQYF | TGTGCCAGCAGCTTAGCGGGACAGGGGGCGAACGAGCAGTACTTC
. | . | TRBJ1-2 | TRBV28 | CASSLHGDNYGYTF | TGTGCCAGCAGTTTACATGGAGATAACTATGGCTACACCTTC
. | . | TRBJ2-7 | TRBV11-2 | CASSLVGTDPYEQYF | TGTGCCAGCAGCTTAGTAGGGACGGACCCCTACGAGCAGTACTTC
. | . | TRBJ2-4 | TRBV4-3 | CASSQDPEGKNVQYF | TGCGCCAGCAGCCAAGATCCTGAGGGAAAAAATGTTCAGTACTTC
. | . | TRBJ1-1 | TRBV7-3 | CASSSGLNTEAFF | TGTGCCAGCAGCTCCGGACTGAACACTGAAGCTTTCTTT
. | . | TRBJ1-4 | TRBV27 | CASSSIPPGGGEKLFF | TGTGCCAGCAGTTCTATACCGCCCGGGGGCGGAGAAAAACTGTTTTTT
. | . | TRBJ1-3 | TRBV28 | CASESRVDRPPGNTIYF | TGTGCCAGCGAGTCTAGGGTAGACAGGCCCCCTGGAAACACCATATATTTT
. | . | TRBJ1-3 | TRBV4-3 | CASSQEERNTIYF | TGCGCCAGCAGCCAAGAGGAGCGAAACACCATATATTTT
. | . | TRBJ2-7 | TRBV5-4 | CASSPEGRANEQYF | TGTGCCAGCAGCCCCGAGGGCAGGGCGAACGAGCAGTACTTC
. | . | TRBJ1-1 | TRBV7-9 | CASSLNEKGLVTEAFF | TGTGCCAGCAGCTTAAATGAGAAGGGGCTGGTCACTGAAGCTTTCTTT
TRBD2 | . | TRBJ2-1 | TRBV29-1 | CSVDTSGTGNEQFF | TGCAGCGTTGATACTAGCGGTACTGGGAATGAGCAGTTCTTC
TRBD2 | once | TRBJ2-1 | TRBV4-3 | CASSLGGGPGYNEQFF | TGCGCCAGCAGCCTTGGGGGAGGGCCTGGCTACAATGAGCAGTTCTTC
TRBD1 | . | TRBJ2-7 | TRBV27 | CASSPTGGVPYEQYF | TGTGCCAGCAGTCCGACAGGGGGCGTTCCCTACGAGCAGTACTTC
. | . | TRBJ2-7 | TRBV6-6 | CAAGLRDEQYF | TGTGCCGCCGGCCTGAGGGACGAGCAGTACTTC
TRBD2 | . | TRBJ2-2 | TRBV7-6 | CASSLSPSGIEKTGELFF | TGTGCCAGCAGCTTAAGCCCTAGCGGGATTGAGAAAACCGGGGAGCTGTTTTTT
. | . | TRBJ1-1 | TRBV19 | CASSTTGGDTEAFF | TGTGCCAGTAGTACGACAGGAGGGGACACTGAAGCTTTCTTT
. | . | TRBJ2-3 | TRBV5-4 | CASSFTGPDTQYF | TGTGCCAGCAGCTTTACAGGGCCAGATACGCAGTATTTT
TRBD2 | . | TRBJ2-5 | TRBV27 | CASTPSGSPETQYF | TGTGCCAGTACGCCGAGCGGGAGTCCAGAGACCCAGTACTTC
TRBD2 | . | TRBJ2-1 | TRBV29-1 | CSVDGTSGGYNQQFF | TGCAGCGTTGATGGGACTAGCGGGGGGTACAATCAGCAGTTCTTC
. | once | TRBJ2-2 | TRBV7-9 | CASSHPGLNTGELFF | TGTGCCAGCAGTCACCCTGGCCTGAACACCGGGGAGCTGTTTTTT
TRBD1 | . | TRBJ1-2 | TRBV5-4 | CASSLGGEYGYTF | TGTGCCAGCAGCTTAGGGGGCGAGTATGGCTACACCTTC
. | . | TRBJ1-5 | TRBV5-1 | CASSLASGSNQPQHF | TGCGCCAGCAGCTTGGCATCAGGGAGCAATCAGCCCCAGCATTTT
. | . | TRBJ1-3 | TRBV13 | CASSLGGAEAGNTIYF | TGTGCCAGCAGCTTAGGTGGGGCGGAGGCTGGAAACACCATATATTTT
TRBD1 | . | TRBJ1-3 | TRBV7-9 | CASSHRDRFISGNTIYF | TGTGCCAGCAGCCACCGGGACAGGTTTATCTCTGGAAACACCATATATTTT
TRBD2 | . | TRBJ2-7 | TRBV27 | CASSLSSSGEYEQYF | TGTGCCAGCAGTTTAAGTTCTAGCGGAGAATACGAGCAGTACTTC
TRBD1 | . | TRBJ2-3 | TRBV19 | CASSIAGGQGVTDTQYF | TGTGCCAGTAGTATAGCTGGGGGACAGGGTGTTACAGATACGCAGTATTTT
TRBD1 | . | TRBJ1-3 | TRBV2 | CASSVGTALGSGNTIYF | TGTGCCAGCAGCGTCGGGACAGCCCTGGGTTCTGGAAACACCATATATTTT
. | . | TRBJ2-7 | TRBV4-3 | CASSQDLGTPLREQYF | TGCGCCAGCAGCCAAGATCTTGGGACCCCCCTACGAGAGCAGTACTTC
TRBD2 | . | TRBJ2-7 | TRBV19 | CASTPGLGGYEQYF | TGTGCCAGTACTCCGGGACTAGGGGGCTACGAGCAGTACTTC
TRBD1 | . | TRBJ1-2 | TRBV4-1 | CASSQVGGQGAVYGYTF | TGCGCCAGCAGCCAAGTAGGGGGGCAGGGGGCTGTCTATGGCTACACCTTC
TRBD1 | . | TRBJ2-2 | TRBV5-1 | CASSRNRGSGTGELFF | TGCGCCAGCAGCAGAAACAGGGGAAGTGGCACCGGGGAGCTGTTTTTT
. | once | TRBJ1-2 | TRBV29-1 | CSVAPQTYGYTF | TGCAGCGTTGCCCCCCAGACCTATGGCTACACCTTC
. | . | TRBJ2-1 | TRBV7-9 | CASSPPLGGHYNEQFF | TGTGCCAGCAGCCCGCCCCTCGGGGGGCACTACAATGAGCAGTTCTTC
. | . | TRBJ2-3 | TRBV7-9 | CASSLSTTDTQYF | TGTGCCAGCAGCTTGTCAACCACAGATACGCAGTATTTT
. | . | TRBJ1-2 | TRBV25-1 | CASSEIGSGYTF | TGTGCCAGCAGTGAGATAGGGAGCGGCTACACCTTC
TRBD2 | once | TRBJ2-1 | TRBV13 | CASSLGLAGGLSYNEQFF | TGTGCCAGCAGCTTAGGGTTAGCGGGGGGGCTTTCCTACAATGAGCAGTTCTTC
TRBD2 | . | TRBJ2-7 | TRBV18 | CASSPGAGGYEQYF | TGTGCCAGCTCACCAGGAGCGGGAGGATACGAGCAGTACTTC
TRBD1 | once | TRBJ2-7 | TRBV4-1 | CASSSQGAAYEQYF | TGCGCCAGCAGCTCGCAGGGGGCTGCCTACGAGCAGTACTTC
TRBD2 | . | TRBJ2-7 | TRBV5-1 | CASSFSAGGSYEQYF | TGCGCCAGCAGTTTTTCAGCGGGGGGCTCCTACGAGCAGTACTTC
TRBD2 | . | TRBJ2-4 | TRBV4-2 | CASSPHITGSGGLAKNIQYF | TGTGCCAGCAGCCCCCACATAACCGGTAGCGGGGGACTAGCCAAAAACATTCAGTACTTC
TRBD2 | . | TRBJ2-1 | TRBV9 | CASSVGTSGTGEQFF | TGTGCCAGCAGCGTAGGGACTAGCGGGACCGGTGAGCAGTTCTTC
TRBD1 | . | TRBJ2-7 | TRBV5-6 | CASSFLTGSPYEQYF | TGTGCCAGCAGCTTCCTGACAGGGTCACCCTACGAGCAGTACTTC
. | . | TRBJ1-2 | TRBV7-9 | CASSLAGDPGYTF | TGTGCCAGCAGCTTAGCAGGAGATCCCGGCTACACCTTC
. | once | TRBJ1-1 | TRBV28 | CASSFSGMNTEAFF | TGTGCCAGCAGTTTCTCAGGGATGAACACTGAAGCTTTCTTT
. | . | TRBJ2-5 | TRBV14 | CASSQARTQQETQYF | TGTGCCAGCAGCCAAGCCCGGACGCAGCAAGAGACCCAGTACTTC
. | . | TRBJ2-3 | TRBV14 | CASSQDWVGTDTQYF | TGTGCCAGCAGCCAAGATTGGGTGGGCACAGATACGCAGTATTTT
TRBD2 | . | TRBJ2-3 | TRBV13 | CASRGSGSDTQYF | TGTGCCAGCAGGGGTAGCGGGTCCGATACGCAGTATTTT
. | once | TRBJ2-1 | TRBV7-9 | CASSRPQDEQFF | TGTGCCAGCAGCCGACCGCAGGATGAGCAGTTCTTC
. | . | TRBJ1-2 | TRBV6-5 | CASSYLSAGVGGYTF | TGTGCCAGCAGTTATCTGTCGGCAGGGGTTGGAGGCTACACCTTC
TRBD2 | . | TRBJ2-7 | TRBV27 | CASTQGTSGRGEYEQYF | TGTGCCAGCACTCAAGGGACTAGCGGGAGAGGGGAGTACGAGCAGTACTTC
. | . | TRBJ1-5 | TRBV19 | CASSNRRGEGNQPQHF | TGTGCCAGTAGTAATCGGCGGGGAGAGGGCAATCAGCCCCAGCATTTT
TRBD1 | . | TRBJ1-2 | TRBV7-9 | CASSYTGGKDYGYTF | TGTGCCAGCAGCTACACAGGGGGCAAGGACTATGGCTACACCTTC
. | . | TRBJ1-2 | TRBV16 | CASSLIYPSQQGLGGYGYTF | TGTGCCAGCAGCCTAATCTACCCCAGCCAGCAGGGTCTGGGGGGCTATGGCTACACCTTC
TRBD2 | . | TRBJ2-1 | TRBV7-8 | CASSPQAGGYNEQFF | TGTGCCAGCAGCCCACAAGCGGGAGGGTACAATGAGCAGTTCTTC
. | . | TRBJ2-1 | TRBV4-3 | CASSQDRADNEQFF | TGCGCCAGCAGCCAAGATAGAGCGGACAATGAGCAGTTCTTC